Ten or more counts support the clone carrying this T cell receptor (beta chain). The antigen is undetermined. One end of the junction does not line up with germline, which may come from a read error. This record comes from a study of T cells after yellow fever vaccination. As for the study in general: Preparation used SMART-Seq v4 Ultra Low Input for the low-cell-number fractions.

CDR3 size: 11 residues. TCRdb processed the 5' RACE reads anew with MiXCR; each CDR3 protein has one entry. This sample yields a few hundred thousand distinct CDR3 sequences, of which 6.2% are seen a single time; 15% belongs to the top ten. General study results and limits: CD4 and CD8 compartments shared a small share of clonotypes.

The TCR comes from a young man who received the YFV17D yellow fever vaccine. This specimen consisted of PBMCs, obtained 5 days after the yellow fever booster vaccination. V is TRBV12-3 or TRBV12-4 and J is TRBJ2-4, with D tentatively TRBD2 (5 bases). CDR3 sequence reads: CASSSGGGWHF. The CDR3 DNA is TGTGCCAGCAGCTCGGGCGGCGGGTGGCACTTC.